The rows below give T cell receptor beta chains drawn from one sample of a study of early T cells in non-severe SARS-CoV-2 infection. TCRdb reanalysed the 5' RACE reads using MiXCR and keeps one entry per CDR3 protein. Among more than 25,000 distinct CDR3 sequences, 5.5% to 6% were seen once, and the ten largest hold about an eighth. Sequences were obtained from whole blood. These receptors all stem from an adult who was a healthcare worker with PCR-confirmed SARS-CoV-2 infection or an uninfected control (not recorded which). The CDR3 runs from the conserved cysteine through the conserved F or W. The D gene is left open where the match is weak. The size field is filled for only some rows; it gives once, few, many or a size class.

V	J	D	size	DNA	CDR3
TRBV6-6	TRBJ1-2	.	many	TGTGCCAGTCGGGGGGGTCGGGATGGCTACACCTTC	CASRGGRDGYTF
TRBV18	TRBJ2-3	TRBD1	few	TGTGCCAGCTCAACTTACAGGGGCGCAACAGGGGATACGCAGTATTTT	CASSTYRGATGDTQYF
TRBV10-1	TRBJ2-1	.	.	TGCGCCAGCAGTGAGTCGGGCATTTCTGAGCAGTTCTTC	CASSESGISEQFF
TRBV11-2	TRBJ2-5	TRBD1	many	TGTGCCAGCAGCCCGTGGGACAGGGTGAAGGAGACCCAGTACTTC	CASSPWDRVKETQYF
TRBV29-1	TRBJ2-3	TRBD1	many	TGCAGCGTGGACCGGGACAGGGCGGGAGATACGCAGTATTTT	CSVDRDRAGDTQYF
TRBV5-6	TRBJ2-7	TRBD1	many	TGTGCCAGCAGCCACGACAGGGGGCGGAACGAGCAGTACTTC	CASSHDRGRNEQYF
TRBV2	TRBJ2-5	.	few	TGTGCCAGCAGCGGCCCTAGCGTGGAGACCCAGTACTTC	CASSGPSVETQYF
TRBV27	TRBJ1-5	.	many	TGTGCCAGCAGCCCAACCGGGACTTCCGCGCAGACTCCAGGGCAGCCCCAGCATTTT	CASSPTGTSAQTPGQPQHF
TRBV4-1	TRBJ2-2	.	many	TGCGCCAGCAGCCAGACCGACGGAAGGGCGAACACCGGGGAGCTGTTTTTT	CASSQTDGRANTGELFF
TRBV20-1	TRBJ2-7	TRBD1	many	TGCAGTGCGCCGCTGGCCGACAGGGGCGCCGAGCAGTACTTC	CSAPLADRGAEQYF
TRBV7-9	TRBJ2-7	.	many	TGTGCCAGCAGCTCTTGGACGGCAACCTACGAGCAGTACTTC	CASSSWTATYEQYF
TRBV4-1	TRBJ2-2	.	.	TGCGCCAGCAGCCTGTTGGGGGGCAGGATCGCCGGGGAGCTGTTTTTT	CASSLLGGRIAGELFF
TRBV19	TRBJ1-6	.	few	TGTGCCAGTACCAAACAGTTATTTAATTCACCCCTCCACTTT	CASTKQLFNSPLHF
TRBV11-2	TRBJ2-5	.	many	TGTGCCAGCAGCTCATTGGACGGGGCAGAAGAGACCCAGTACTTC	CASSSLDGAEETQYF
TRBV7-9	TRBJ2-2	.	.	TGTGCCAGCAGCTTATTAGGGTTTAGCACCGGGGAGCTGTTTTTT	CASSLLGFSTGELFF
TRBV3-1	TRBJ2-5	.	.	TGTGCCAGCAGCCGAGTTCCAGGCTCCCAAGAGACCCAGTACTTC	CASSRVPGSQETQYF
TRBV3-1	TRBJ2-7	TRBD1	.	TGTGCCAGCAGTCGATGGGGGACAGATCCCTACGAGCAGTACTTC	CASSRWGTDPYEQYF
TRBV11-2	TRBJ2-2	.	.	TGTGTCAGCAGCTCCGACAGGAGGAACACCGGGGAGCTGTTTTTT	CVSSSDRRNTGELFF
TRBV7-6	TRBJ2-5	.	.	TGTGCCAGCAGCGGTCATGGGGGGGAGACCCAGTACTTC	CASSGHGGETQYF
TRBV12-3/TRBV12-4	TRBJ2-2	.	many	TGTGCCAGCAGTTTACAGGGTTCCGGGGAGCTGTTTTTT	CASSLQGSGELFF
TRBV10-3	TRBJ2-7	TRBD2	few	TGTGCCGCCAGTAATCCGGGAGGGAACTACGAGCAGTACTTC	CAASNPGGNYEQYF
TRBV15	TRBJ2-3	.	many	TGTGCCACCAGCAGAGACGGCGGGGCGACAGATACGCAGTATTTT	CATSRDGGATDTQYF
TRBV11-2	TRBJ1-6	.	many	TGTGCCAGCAGCATGGACCAGGGTTCACCCCTCCACTTT	CASSMDQGSPLHF
TRBV6-5	TRBJ2-1	TRBD2	medium-sized	TGTGCCAGCAGCCCGACTAGCGGGGGGTCTCTATACAATGAGCAGTTCTTC	CASSPTSGGSLYNEQFF
TRBV6-5	TRBJ1-4	TRBD1	few	TGTGCCAGCAGCCAAACCGCAGGGGGCTCCCTTAATGAAAAACTGTTTTTT	CASSQTAGGSLNEKLFF
TRBV24-1	TRBJ2-7	.	.	TGTGCCACGGAGCAGGGGAACGAGCAGTACTTC	CATEQGNEQYF
TRBV19	TRBJ1-5	.	many	TGTGCCAGTGCCGGGACCGGCAATCAGCCCCAGCATTTT	CASAGTGNQPQHF
TRBV4-2	TRBJ2-3	TRBD2	many	TGTGCCAGCAGCCAAGAGCGGGGGGGCCCAGATACGCAGTATTTT	CASSQERGGPDTQYF